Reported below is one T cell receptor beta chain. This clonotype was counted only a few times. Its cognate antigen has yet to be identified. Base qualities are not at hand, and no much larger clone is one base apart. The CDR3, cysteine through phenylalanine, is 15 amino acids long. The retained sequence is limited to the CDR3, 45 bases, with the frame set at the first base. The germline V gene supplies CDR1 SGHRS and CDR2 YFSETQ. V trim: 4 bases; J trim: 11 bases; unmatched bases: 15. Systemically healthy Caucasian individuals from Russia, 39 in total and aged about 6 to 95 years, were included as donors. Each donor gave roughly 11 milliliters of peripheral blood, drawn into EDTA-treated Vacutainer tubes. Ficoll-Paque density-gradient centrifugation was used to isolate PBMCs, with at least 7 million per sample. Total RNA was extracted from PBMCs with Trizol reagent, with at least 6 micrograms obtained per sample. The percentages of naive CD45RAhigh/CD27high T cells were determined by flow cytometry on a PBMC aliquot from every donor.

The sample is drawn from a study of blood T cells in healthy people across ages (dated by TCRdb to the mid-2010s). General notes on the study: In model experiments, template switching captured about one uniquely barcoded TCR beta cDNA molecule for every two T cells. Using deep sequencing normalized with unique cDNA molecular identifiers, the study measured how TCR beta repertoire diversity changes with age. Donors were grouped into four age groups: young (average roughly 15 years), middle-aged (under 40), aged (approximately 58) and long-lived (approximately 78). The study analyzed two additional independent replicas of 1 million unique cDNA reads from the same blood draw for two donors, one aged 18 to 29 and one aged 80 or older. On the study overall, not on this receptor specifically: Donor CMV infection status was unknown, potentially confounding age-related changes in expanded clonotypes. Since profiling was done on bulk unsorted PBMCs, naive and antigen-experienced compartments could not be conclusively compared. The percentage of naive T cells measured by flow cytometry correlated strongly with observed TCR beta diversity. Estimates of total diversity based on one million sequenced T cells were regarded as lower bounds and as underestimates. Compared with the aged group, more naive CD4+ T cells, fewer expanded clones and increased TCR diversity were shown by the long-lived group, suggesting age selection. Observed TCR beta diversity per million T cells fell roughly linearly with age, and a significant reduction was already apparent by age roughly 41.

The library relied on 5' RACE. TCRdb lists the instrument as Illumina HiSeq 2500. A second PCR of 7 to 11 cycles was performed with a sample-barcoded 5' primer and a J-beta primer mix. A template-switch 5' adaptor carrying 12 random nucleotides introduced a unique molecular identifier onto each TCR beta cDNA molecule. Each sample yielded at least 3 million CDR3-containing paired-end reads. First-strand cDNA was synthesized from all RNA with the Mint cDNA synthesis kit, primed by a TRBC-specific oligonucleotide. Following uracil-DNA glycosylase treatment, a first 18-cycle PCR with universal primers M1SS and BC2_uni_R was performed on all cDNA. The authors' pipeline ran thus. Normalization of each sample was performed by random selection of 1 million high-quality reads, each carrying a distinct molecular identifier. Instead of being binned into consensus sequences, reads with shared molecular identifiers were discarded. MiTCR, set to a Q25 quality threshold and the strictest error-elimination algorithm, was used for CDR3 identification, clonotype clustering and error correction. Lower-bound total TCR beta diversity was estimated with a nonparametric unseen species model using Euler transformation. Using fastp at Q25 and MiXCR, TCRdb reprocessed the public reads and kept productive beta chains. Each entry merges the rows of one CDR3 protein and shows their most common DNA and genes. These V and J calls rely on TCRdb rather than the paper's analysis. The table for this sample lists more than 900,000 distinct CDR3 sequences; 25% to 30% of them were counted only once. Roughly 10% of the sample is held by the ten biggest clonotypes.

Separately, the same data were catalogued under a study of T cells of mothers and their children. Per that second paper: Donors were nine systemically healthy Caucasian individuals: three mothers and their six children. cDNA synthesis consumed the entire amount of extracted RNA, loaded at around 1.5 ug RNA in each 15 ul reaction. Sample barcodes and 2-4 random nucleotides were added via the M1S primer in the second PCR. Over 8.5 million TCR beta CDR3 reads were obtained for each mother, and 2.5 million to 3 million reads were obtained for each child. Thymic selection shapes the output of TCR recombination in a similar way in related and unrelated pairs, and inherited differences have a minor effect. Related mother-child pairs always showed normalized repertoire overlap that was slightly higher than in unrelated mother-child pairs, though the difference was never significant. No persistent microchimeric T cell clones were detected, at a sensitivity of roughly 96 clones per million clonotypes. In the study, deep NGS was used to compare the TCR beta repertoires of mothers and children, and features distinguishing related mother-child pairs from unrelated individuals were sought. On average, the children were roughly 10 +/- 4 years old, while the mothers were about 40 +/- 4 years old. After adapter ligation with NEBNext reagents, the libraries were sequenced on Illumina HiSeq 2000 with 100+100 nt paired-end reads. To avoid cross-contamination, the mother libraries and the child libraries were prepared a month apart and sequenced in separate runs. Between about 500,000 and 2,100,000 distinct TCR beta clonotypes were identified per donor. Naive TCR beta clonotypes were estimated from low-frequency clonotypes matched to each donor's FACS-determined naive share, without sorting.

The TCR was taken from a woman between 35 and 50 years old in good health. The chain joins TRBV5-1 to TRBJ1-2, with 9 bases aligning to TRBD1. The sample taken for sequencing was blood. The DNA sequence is TGCGCCAGCAGCGCCGGGGGACAGGGAGGACTCACTTACACCTTC. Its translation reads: CASSAGGQGGLTYTF.